This T cell receptor beta chain was sequenced during a study of OX40 agonist ivuxolimab in advanced cancers. Measured with immunoSEQ multiplex PCR; TCRdb has only the in-frame clones, and not every one. The repertoire holds 15,000 to 20,000 clones, with approximately 80% as singletons. The germline V gene encodes CDR1 MNHEY and CDR2 SMNVEV (reference sequence). Trimming left V 5 bases short and J 5 bases short, with 13 bases between. CDR3 length: 14 residues. This sequence joins TRBV27 and TRBJ2-1, with a weak D call TRBD2 (5 bases). The sequence was collected from an adult with an advanced solid tumor such as melanoma, head and neck, liver or kidney cancer. The sequencing here drew on CD4+ or CD8+ T cells sorted from blood, taken in a trial of the OX40 agonist ivuxolimab. Here the CDR3 reads CASSARGRDNEQFF. CDR3 bases: TGTGCCAGCAGTGCCCGGGGTCGGGACAATGAGCAGTTCTTC.